The TCR beta chain under discussion was sequenced for a study of beta chain features in type 1 diabetes. Each donor gave one heparinised blood draw averaging around 120 mL. Central memory, naive, regulatory and stem cell-like memory CD4+ cells were sorted by CD45RO/CCR7/CD25/CD127/CD95/CD27. The CDR3 length is 14 residues. Germline CDR1 reads LGHNA; CDR2 reads YSLEER. The J segment lost 8 bases and the V segment lost 3 bases, leaving 5 bases of the junction unmatched. A note on this clone: Its antigen is undetermined.

Expressed TCRB transcripts were sequenced because the isolated RNA had all been reverse transcribed beforehand. Libraries were prepared by immunoSEQ multiplex PCR; TCRdb keeps only in-frame clonotypes and omits some of them. The sample shows fewer than 650,000 clones, roughly 15% of them seen only once. Study findings and constraints: Within patients, naive, central memory and Treg TCRB repertoires seemed more similar than within healthy donors. PCR, the amplification step, might favor shorter templates, equally in patients and controls.

The rearrangement links TRBV4-3 to TRBJ2-1, with 9 bases aligning to TRBD1. The sequenced sample consisted of naive CD4+ T cells from blood. The TCR sequence derives from a man aged 18 to 29 in good health. CDR3 amino acids: CASSQDRTGDEQFF. In DNA form, the CDR3 reads TGCGCCAGCAGCCAGGACAGGACAGGGGATGAGCAGTTCTTC.